One sample yielded the 24 T cell receptor beta chains listed below, sequenced in a study of T cell repertoires in cytomegalovirus infection. From the reads, TCRdb called clonotypes with MiXCR, one entry per CDR3 protein. The table has under 850,000 distinct CDR3 sequences, 35% to 40% seen once. Specimen: PBMCs. These TCRs come from a human donor in good health (CMV status not recorded). Some clones in this sample may be carry-over from other donors' samples.

The rearrangement joins TRBV28 to TRBJ2-3; D could derive from TRBD1 or TRBD2 (5 bases each). V was cut by 4 bases and J by 1 base, with 12 bases left in between. The CDR3 has 15 residues. CDR1 and CDR2 from the germline V gene are MDHEN and SYDVKM. CDR3 protein: CASSSGTVGTDTQYF. The CDR3 DNA reads as TGTGCCAGCAGTTCGGGGACGGTGGGCACAGATACGCAGTATTTT.

This clonotype appeared many times. V gene TRBV7-2 combines with J gene TRBJ2-1; the D is unclear. Germline CDR1 SGHTA, CDR2 FQGNSA. This CDR3 comprises 12 residues. V was pared by 5 bases and J by 4 bases, with 6 bases between. The CDR3 nucleotides are TGTGCCAGCAGCCGGTTGTACAATGAGCAGTTCTTC. Translating gives CASSRLYNEQFF.

The chain employs TRBV12-3 or TRBV12-4 and TRBJ2-2; possibly TRBD1 for D (6 bases). The CDR3 loop spans 17 amino acids. Between the trimmed V and J ends, which lost 3 bases and 0 bases, there was a span of 14 bases. The CDR3, as DNA: TGTGCCAGCAGTTTTCTTTTAGGGGGAGCGAACACCGGGGAGCTGTTTTTT. Translating it yields CASSFLLGGANTGELFF.

The chain has TRBV5-1 and TRBJ2-5; D not resolved. Germline V gene data show CDR1 as SGHRS and CDR2 as YFSETQ. This CDR3 comprises 14 residues. V lost 7 bases to trimming and J lost 2 bases, with 15 bases between them. CDR3 region: CASGVSRIQETQYF. DNA for the CDR3: TGCGCCAGCGGAGTTTCCAGGATACAAGAGACCCAGTACTTC.

As for this clonotype: Since a much larger clone is just one base distant, this may be a read error. The chain has TRBV7-8 and TRBJ1-2; D uncertain. Germline V gives CDR1 SGHVS, CDR2 FQNEAQ. There are 14 residues in the CDR3. The chain's CDR3 is CSSSPARGNYGYTF. CDR3 sequence (DNA): TGTTCCAGCAGCCCGGCGCGCGGCAACTATGGCTACACCTTC.

This chain connects TRBV12-3 or TRBV12-4 to TRBJ1-1, with 8 bases matching TRBD1. CDR3 length: 14 residues. V lost 7 bases to trimming and J lost 5 bases; unmatched junction nucleotides: 9. Here the CDR3 reads CASIQDRVRTEAFF. CDR3 sequence (DNA): TGTGCCAGCATCCAGGACAGGGTGAGAACTGAAGCTTTCTTT.

This clonotype appeared many times. This chain joins TRBV10-3 and TRBJ1-5; D is uncertain. V lost 4 bases to trimming and J lost 3 bases, with 7 bases between them. The germline V gene encodes CDR1 ENHRY and CDR2 SYGVKD. The length of the CDR3 is 13 residues. The CDR3 DNA reads TGTGCCATCAGTGGGGGTGACAATCAGCCCCAGCATTTT. Residues: CAISGGDNQPQHF.

The chain joins TRBV6-4 to TRBJ2-1; the match to TRBD2 covers 8 bases. With 4 bases clipped from V and 0 bases from J, the junction kept 8 bases outside the gene matches. The germline V gene has CDR1 MRHNA and CDR2 SNTAGT. CDR3 length: 17 amino acids. CDR3 bases: TGTGCCAGCAGTGCTAGACTAGCGACGGGCTCCTACAATGAGCAGTTCTTC. It is translated as CASSARLATGSYNEQFF.

This clonotype was seen ten or more times. This chain uses TRBV7-2 with TRBJ2-2, with D unresolved. The CDR3 contains 15 residues. The germline gives CDR1 SGHTA, CDR2 FQGNSA. V lost 2 bases to trimming and J lost 0 bases, with 7 bases between them. The DNA for the CDR3 is TGTGCCAGCAGCTTAACGGCGACGAACACCGGGGAGCTGTTTTTT. Its translation is CASSLTATNTGELFF. The whole variable domain, remainder taken from reference TRBV7-2 and TRBJ2-2, is GAGVSQSPSNKVTEKGKDVELRCDPISGHTALYWYRQSLGQGLEFLIYFQGNSAPDKSGLPSDRFSAERTGGSVSTLTIQRTQQEDSAVYLCASSLTATNTGELFFGEGSRLTVL.

The rearrangement links TRBV2 to TRBJ1-2; tentative D call: TRBD1 (5 bases). This CDR3 has 15 amino acids. With 5 bases removed from V and 4 bases from J, the gap between germline ends came to 17 bases. Per germline, CDR1 SNHLY and CDR2 FYNNEI. The CDR3 protein is CASSPNPGGFYGYTF. The CDR3, as DNA: TGTGCCAGCAGTCCTAACCCCGGGGGATTCTATGGCTACACCTTC.

The chain uses TRBV12-3 or TRBV12-4 and TRBJ2-7; 8 nucleotides align to TRBD2. The CDR3 spans 15 residues. V lost 7 bases and J lost 2; bases outside the gene matches: 10. DNA of the CDR3: TGTGCCAGCACCTTATCCAGCGGGAGTCCCTACGAGCAGTACTTC. Amino acids: CASTLSSGSPYEQYF.

There are a few counts of this clonotype. The CDR3 sequence: CASSQESWAPGVLNSGNTIYF. The CDR3 DNA reads as TGTGCCAGCAGCCAAGAGAGTTGGGCTCCAGGGGTCCTAAACTCTGGAAACACCATATATTTT. The chain recombines TRBV4-2 with TRBJ1-3; D might be TRBD1 (6 bases). V was trimmed by 0 bases and J by 0 bases, leaving 24 bases between them. In germline, CDR1 is LGHNA, CDR2 YNFKEQ. The CDR3 extends over 21 amino acids.

The J gene is TRBJ2-3, the V gene TRBV29-1, with 11 bases matching TRBD1. CDR1 and CDR2 (germline): SQVTM, ANQGSEA. This CDR3 is built from 17 residues. After removal of 6 bases from V and 5 bases from J, the junction contained 16 bases not matched to a gene. For the CDR3, the DNA is TGCAGCGTGGACGTCCCGGGACAGGGGGAATCGGTAGATACGCAGTATTTT. It codes for CSVDVPGQGESVDTQYF.

The chain links TRBV6-1 to TRBJ1-3; the match to TRBD1 covers 10 bases. Germline trimming cut 5 bases from V and 14 bases from J; bases unmatched to any gene: 15. Germline V gene data show CDR1 as MNHNS and CDR2 as SASEGT. CDR3 length equals 15 residues. The DNA for the CDR3 is TGTGCCAGCAGTTCCTATTTCCCGGGACAGGGGAACGTATATTTT. Translated, it gives CASSSYFPGQGNVYF.

In its sample, this clonotype was seen a few times. The chain is built from TRBV27 and TRBJ1-2; tentative D call: TRBD1 (6 bases). V was cut by 0 bases and J by 8 bases, with 19 bases left in between. CDR1 and CDR2 from the germline V gene are MNHEY and SMNVEV (reference sequence). The CDR3 loop spans 16 amino acids. The CDR3 is CASSLSGGGQGKGYTF. The DNA for the CDR3 is TGTGCCAGCAGTTTATCGGGCGGGGGGCAGGGTAAGGGCTACACCTTC.

As for this clonotype: Being one base from a much bigger clone, this may be a read error. The CDR3 DNA follows: TGTGCCAGAAGCTTACTAGGCCTAGGGACAGGGGACAATGAGCAGTTCTTC. This sequence encodes CARSLLGLGTGDNEQFF. The chain carries TRBV7-9 and TRBJ2-1; 10 nucleotides agree with TRBD1. From germline, CDR1 is SEHNR and CDR2 FQNEAQ (reference sequence). This CDR3 has 17 amino acids.

The genes are TRBV7-2 and TRBJ2-7; 9 bases line up with TRBD1. Per the germline V gene, CDR1 is SGHTA and CDR2 is FQGNSA. The CDR3 is 15 amino acids. With 3 bases clipped from V and 3 bases from J, the junction kept 6 bases outside the gene matches. The DNA of the CDR3 is TGTGCCAGCAGCTTGAACAGGGGGCCACTCTACGAGCAGTACTTC. Translated, it gives CASSLNRGPLYEQYF.

This clonotype was counted a single time. A much larger clonotype is one base distant, so this may be a read error. The rearrangement uses TRBV28 and TRBJ1-5, with 10 positions matching TRBD1. CDR3 length: 14 residues. Germline V gives CDR1 MDHEN, CDR2 SYDVKM. CDR3 loop: CASSPRQGAQPKHF. The CDR3 DNA reads TGTGCCAGCAGTCCGCGACAGGGGGCGCAGCCCAAGCATTTT.

This clonotype was observed a handful of times. The chain joins TRBV27 to TRBJ1-6; 7 bases are shared with TRBD1. Looked up from germline, CDR1 is MNHEY and CDR2 is SMNVEV (reference sequence). The CDR3 runs 15 residues. With 11 bases clipped from V and 2 bases from J, the junction kept 9 bases outside the gene matches. CDR3 sequence (DNA): TGTGCCTCCCAACAAGGGGGCACCTATAATTCACCCCTCCACTTT. Amino acids: CASQQGGTYNSPLHF.

The V gene is TRBV20-1, the J gene TRBJ2-7; D gene ambiguous. Germline V lookup: CDR1 DFQATT, CDR2 SNEGSKA (reference sequence). There are 13 residues in the CDR3. The ends were cut back, 6 bases at V and 6 bases at J, with 18 bases in the middle. The CDR3 loop is CSALSIGQAEQYF. The CDR3 DNA sequence: TGCAGTGCCCTCTCGATTGGGCAGGCCGAGCAGTACTTC.

This clonotype showed up just a few times. The chain joins TRBV20-1 to TRBJ2-3; D may be TRBD1 (5 bases). The CDR3 is 12 amino acids. Germline CDR1 DFQATT, CDR2 SNEGSKA (reference sequence). V lost 6 bases, J lost 2 bases, and 9 bases lay in between. CDR3 loop: CSADTHTDTQYF. As DNA, the CDR3 is TGCAGTGCGGACACCCACACAGATACGCAGTATTTT.

The genes are TRBV7-3 and TRBJ2-2, with TRBD2 as a possible D gene (6 bases). Germline V CDR1 and CDR2: SGHTA, FQGTGA. Trimming left V 5 bases short and J 4 bases short, with 17 bases between. The CDR3 covers 16 residues. CDR3 nucleotide sequence: TGTGCCAGCAGCCTTCTAGCGACTTACTCCACCGGGGAGCTGTTTTTT. Its protein is CASSLLATYSTGELFF.

Here the CDR3 DNA reads TGTGCCAGCAGCCAAGAAGGCGGGAGCCTCCACAATGAGCAGTTCTTC. This sequence encodes CASSQEGGSLHNEQFF. The rearrangement uses TRBV14 and TRBJ2-1; TRBD2 aligns across 7 bases. The V and J ends lost 0 bases and 5 bases, in that order; junction bases with no gene match: 7. The germline V gene has CDR1 SGHDN and CDR2 FVKESK. The CDR3 totals 16 residues.

This clonotype has a handful of counts. It is likely a read error, because the conserved phenylalanine at the end of the CDR3 is missing. The DNA is left out, because the CDR3 cannot be placed on it with certainty; the CDR3 is given as TCRdb lists it. The gene calls are TRBV7-8 and TRBJ2-1. Germline V gene sequence: CDR1 SGHVS, CDR2 FQNEAQ. The CDR3 is 13 residues long, ends included. The CDR3 sequence is CARSLGSSKELFC.